The T cell receptor (beta chain) under discussion was sequenced for a study of Tregs in tolerant kidney transplant recipients. This CDR3 spans 16 amino acids. Germline CDR1 is SGHAT and CDR2 is FQNNGV. V gave up 4 bases and J gave up 0 bases, with 15 bases separating them. Libraries were prepared by immunoSEQ multiplex PCR; TCRdb keeps only in-frame clonotypes and omits some of them. The sample records more than 60,000 clones, 95% to 98% being singletons. The TCR was taken from a human donor who received a combined kidney and bone marrow transplant. Here the sequenced sample was CD4+ T cells from blood, taken before the transplant. The J gene is TRBJ1-1, the V gene TRBV11-2, with a weak D call TRBD1 (6 bases). The CDR3 region is CASSSQWTALNTEAFF. CDR3 coding DNA: TGTGCCAGCAGCTCCCAGTGGACAGCTTTGAACACTGAAGCTTTCTTT.